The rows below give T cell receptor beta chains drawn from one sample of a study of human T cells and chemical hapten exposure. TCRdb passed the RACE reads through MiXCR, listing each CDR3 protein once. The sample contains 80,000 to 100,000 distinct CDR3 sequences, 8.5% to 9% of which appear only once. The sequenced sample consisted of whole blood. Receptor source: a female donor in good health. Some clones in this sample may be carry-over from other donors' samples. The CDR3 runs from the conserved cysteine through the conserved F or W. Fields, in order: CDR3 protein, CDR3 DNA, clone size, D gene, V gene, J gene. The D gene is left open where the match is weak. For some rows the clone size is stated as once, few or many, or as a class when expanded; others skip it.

CDR3: CASSQDYNEQFF
DNA: TGTGCCAGCAGCCAGGACTACAATGAGCAGTTCTTC
size: NA
D: NA
V: TRBV3-1
J: TRBJ2-1

CDR3: CSDEGVEEGGYTF
DNA: TGCAGCGATGAGGGGGTGGAGGAGGGTGGCTACACCTTC
size: many
D: NA
V: TRBV29-1
J: TRBJ1-2

CDR3: CASSQDREVETQYF
DNA: TGCGCCAGCAGCCAAGACAGGGAGGTAGAGACCCAGTACTTC
size: many
D: NA
V: TRBV4-3
J: TRBJ2-5

CDR3: CASSLALGQDSYEQYF
DNA: TGTGCCAGCAGCTTAGCGCTGGGACAGGACTCCTACGAGCAGTACTTC
size: many
D: TRBD1
V: TRBV7-2
J: TRBJ2-7

CDR3: CASSSGTPNEQFF
DNA: TGTGCCAGCAGTTCCGGGACTCCCAATGAGCAGTTCTTC
size: NA
D: NA
V: TRBV2
J: TRBJ2-1

CDR3: CASSQVADLSYNEQFF
DNA: TGTGCCAGCAGCCAAGTAGCGGACCTCTCCTACAATGAGCAGTTCTTC
size: NA
D: NA
V: TRBV4-2
J: TRBJ2-1

CDR3: CAISGDTFNNEQFF
DNA: TGTGCCATCAGTGGAGACACCTTTAACAATGAGCAGTTCTTC
size: many
D: NA
V: TRBV10-3
J: TRBJ2-1

CDR3: CASSLVQNTEAFF
DNA: TGTGCCAGCAGCTTAGTACAGAACACTGAAGCTTTCTTT
size: NA
D: NA
V: TRBV7-9
J: TRBJ1-1

CDR3: CASSYPGTGAMGYTF
DNA: TGTGCCAGCAGTTACCCGGGGACAGGGGCGATGGGCTACACCTTC
size: NA
D: TRBD1
V: TRBV6-5
J: TRBJ1-2

CDR3: CSASSGRPGETQYF
DNA: TGCAGTGCCTCTAGCGGGAGGCCGGGGGAGACCCAGTACTTC
size: few
D: TRBD2
V: TRBV20-1
J: TRBJ2-5